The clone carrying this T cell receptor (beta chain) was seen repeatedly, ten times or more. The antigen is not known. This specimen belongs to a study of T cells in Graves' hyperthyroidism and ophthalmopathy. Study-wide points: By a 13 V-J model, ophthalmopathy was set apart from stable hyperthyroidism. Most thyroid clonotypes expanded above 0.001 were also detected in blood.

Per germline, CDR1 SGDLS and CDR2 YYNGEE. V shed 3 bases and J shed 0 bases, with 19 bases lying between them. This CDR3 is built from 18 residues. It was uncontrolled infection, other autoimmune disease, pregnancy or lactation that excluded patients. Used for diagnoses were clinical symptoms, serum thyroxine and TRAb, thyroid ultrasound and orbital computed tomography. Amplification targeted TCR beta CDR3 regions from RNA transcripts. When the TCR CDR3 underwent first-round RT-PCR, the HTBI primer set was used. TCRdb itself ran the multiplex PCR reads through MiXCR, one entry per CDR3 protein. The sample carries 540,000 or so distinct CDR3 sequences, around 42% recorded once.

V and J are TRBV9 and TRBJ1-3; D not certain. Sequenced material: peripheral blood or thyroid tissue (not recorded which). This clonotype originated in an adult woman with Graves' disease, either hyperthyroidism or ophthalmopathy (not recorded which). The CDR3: CASSATLLTVNSGNTIYF. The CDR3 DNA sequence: TGTGCCAGCAGCGCGACTCTTTTGACCGTCAACTCTGGAAACACCATATATTTT.